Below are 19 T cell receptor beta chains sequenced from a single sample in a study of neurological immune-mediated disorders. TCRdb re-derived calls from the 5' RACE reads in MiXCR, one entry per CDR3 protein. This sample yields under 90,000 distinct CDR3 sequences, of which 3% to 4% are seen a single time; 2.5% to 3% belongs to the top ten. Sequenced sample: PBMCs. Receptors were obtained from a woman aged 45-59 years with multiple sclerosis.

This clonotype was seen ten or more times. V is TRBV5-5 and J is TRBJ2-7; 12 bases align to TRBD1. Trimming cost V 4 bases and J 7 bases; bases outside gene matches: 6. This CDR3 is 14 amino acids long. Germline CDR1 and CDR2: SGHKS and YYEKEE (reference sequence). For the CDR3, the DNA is TGTGCCAGCAGCCCGGGACAGGGGGCAAGGGAGCAGTACTTC. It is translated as CASSPGQGAREQYF. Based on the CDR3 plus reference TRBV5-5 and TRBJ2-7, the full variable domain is DAGVTQSPTHLIKTRGQQVTLRCSPISGHKSVSWYQQVLGQGPQFIFQYYEKEERGRGNFPDRFSARQFPNYSSELNVNALLLGDSALYLCASSPGQGAREQYFGPGTRLTVT.

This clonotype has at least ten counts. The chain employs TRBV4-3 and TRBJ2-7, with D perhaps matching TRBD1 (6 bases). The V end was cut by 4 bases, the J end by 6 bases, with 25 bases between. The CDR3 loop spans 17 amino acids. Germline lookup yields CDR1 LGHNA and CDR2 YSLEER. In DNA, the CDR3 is TGCGCCAGCAGCCTGCGCATGGGGGCACCAGGCTTGGGCGAGCAGTACTTC. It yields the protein CASSLRMGAPGLGEQYF.

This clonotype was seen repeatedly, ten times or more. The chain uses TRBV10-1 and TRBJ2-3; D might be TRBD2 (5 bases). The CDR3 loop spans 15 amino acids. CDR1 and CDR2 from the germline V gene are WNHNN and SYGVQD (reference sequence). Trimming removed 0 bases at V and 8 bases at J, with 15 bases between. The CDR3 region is CASSESGLKRVTQYF. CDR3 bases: TGCGCCAGCAGTGAGTCTGGACTGAAAAGGGTTACGCAGTATTTT.

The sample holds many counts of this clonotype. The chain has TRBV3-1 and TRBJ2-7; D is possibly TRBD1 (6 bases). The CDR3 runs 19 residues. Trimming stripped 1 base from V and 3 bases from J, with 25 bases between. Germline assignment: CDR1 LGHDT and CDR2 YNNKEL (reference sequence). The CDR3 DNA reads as TGTGCCAGCAGCCAAGGGGTGAACAGGGCTCCTTGGGGACACTACGAGCAGTACTTC. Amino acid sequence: CASSQGVNRAPWGHYEQYF.

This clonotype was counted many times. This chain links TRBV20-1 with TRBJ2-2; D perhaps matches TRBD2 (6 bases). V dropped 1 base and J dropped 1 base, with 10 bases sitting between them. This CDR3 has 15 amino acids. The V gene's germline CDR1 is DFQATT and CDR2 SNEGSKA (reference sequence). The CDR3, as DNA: TGCAGTGCTAGAGTCGCGGGGATGAACACCGGGGAGCTGTTTTTT. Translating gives CSARVAGMNTGELFF.

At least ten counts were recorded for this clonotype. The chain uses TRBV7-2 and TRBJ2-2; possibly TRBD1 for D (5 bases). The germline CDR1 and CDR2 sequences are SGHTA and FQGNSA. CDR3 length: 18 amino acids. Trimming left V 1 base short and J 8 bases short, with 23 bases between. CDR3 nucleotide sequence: TGTGCCAGCAGCTTAGGGTTTTCCTTTAGACAGCCGACGGGGGAGCTGTTTTTT. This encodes CASSLGFSFRQPTGELFF.

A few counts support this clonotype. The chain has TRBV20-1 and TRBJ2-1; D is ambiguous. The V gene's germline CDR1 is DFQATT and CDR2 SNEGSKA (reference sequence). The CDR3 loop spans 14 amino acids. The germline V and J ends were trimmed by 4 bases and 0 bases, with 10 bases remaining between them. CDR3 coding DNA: TGCAGTGCTACCCATCGGACCTCCTACAATGAGCAGTTCTTC. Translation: CSATHRTSYNEQFF.

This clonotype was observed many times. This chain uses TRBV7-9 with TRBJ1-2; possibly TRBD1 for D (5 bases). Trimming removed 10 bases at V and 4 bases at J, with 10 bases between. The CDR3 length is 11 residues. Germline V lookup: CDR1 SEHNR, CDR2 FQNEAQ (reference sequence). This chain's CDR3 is CATSGPYGYTF. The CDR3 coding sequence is TGTGCCACCTCGGGACCCTATGGCTACACCTTC.

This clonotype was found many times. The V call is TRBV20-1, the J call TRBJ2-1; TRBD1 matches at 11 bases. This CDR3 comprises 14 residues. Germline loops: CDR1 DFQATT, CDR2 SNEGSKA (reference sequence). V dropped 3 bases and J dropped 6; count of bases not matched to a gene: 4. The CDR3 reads CSASLGTGGNEQFF. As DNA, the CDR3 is TGCAGTGCTAGTCTCGGGACAGGGGGCAATGAGCAGTTCTTC.

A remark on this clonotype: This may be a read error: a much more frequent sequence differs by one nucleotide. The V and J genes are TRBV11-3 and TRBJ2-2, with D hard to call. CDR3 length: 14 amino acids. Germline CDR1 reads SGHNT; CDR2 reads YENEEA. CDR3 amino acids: CVTSGQANTGELFF. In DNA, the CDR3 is TGTGTCACCTCCGGCCAGGCGAACACCGGGGAGCTGTTTTTT.

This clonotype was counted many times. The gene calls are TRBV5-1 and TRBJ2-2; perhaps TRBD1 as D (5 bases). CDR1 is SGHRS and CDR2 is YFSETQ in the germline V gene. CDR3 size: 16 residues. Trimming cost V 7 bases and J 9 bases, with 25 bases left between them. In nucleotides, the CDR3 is TGCGCCAGCGGTCCAGGGCAGGCGACGTCCCAGAGGGAGCTGTTTTTT. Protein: CASGPGQATSQRELFF. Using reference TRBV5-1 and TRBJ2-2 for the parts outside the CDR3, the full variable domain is KAGVTQTPRYLIKTRGQQVTLSCSPISGHRSVSWYQQTPGQGLQFLFEYFSETQRNKGNFPGRFSGRQFSNSRSEMNVSTLELGDSALYLCASGPGQATSQRELFFGEGSRLTVL.

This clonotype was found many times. The chain's CDR3 is CAISNGRTASQETQYF. Written as DNA, the CDR3 is TGTGCCATCTCCAACGGCCGGACAGCCTCTCAAGAGACCCAGTACTTC. The rearrangement uses TRBV10-3 and TRBJ2-5; D may be TRBD1 (6 bases). This CDR3 contains 16 residues. Trimming left V 8 bases short and J 2 bases short, with 21 bases between. Per germline, CDR1 ENHRY and CDR2 SYGVKD.

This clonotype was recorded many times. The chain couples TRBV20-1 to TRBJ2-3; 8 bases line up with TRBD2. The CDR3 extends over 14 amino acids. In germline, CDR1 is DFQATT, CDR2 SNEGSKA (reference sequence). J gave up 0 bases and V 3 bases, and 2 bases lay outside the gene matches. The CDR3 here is CSASGGASTDTQYF. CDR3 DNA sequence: TGCAGTGCTAGCGGGGGGGCCAGCACAGATACGCAGTATTTT.

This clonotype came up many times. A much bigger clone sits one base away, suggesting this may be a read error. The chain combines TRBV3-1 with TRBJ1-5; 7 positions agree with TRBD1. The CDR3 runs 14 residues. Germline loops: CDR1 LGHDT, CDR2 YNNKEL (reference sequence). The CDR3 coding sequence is TGTGCCAGCAGTCGGAGACAGGGTGGTCAGCACCAGCATTTT. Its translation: CASSRRQGGQHQHF.

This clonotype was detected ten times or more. The CDR3 DNA sequence: TGCAGTGCTTTACCGGGACAGAGCTATGGCTACACCTTC. Residues: CSALPGQSYGYTF. V is TRBV20-1 and J is TRBJ1-2, with 7 bases that match TRBD1. Germline V gene lookup returns CDR1 DFQATT and CDR2 SNEGSKA (reference sequence). V lost 5 bases to trimming and J lost 4 bases; unmatched junction nucleotides: 7. The CDR3 is 13 amino acids.

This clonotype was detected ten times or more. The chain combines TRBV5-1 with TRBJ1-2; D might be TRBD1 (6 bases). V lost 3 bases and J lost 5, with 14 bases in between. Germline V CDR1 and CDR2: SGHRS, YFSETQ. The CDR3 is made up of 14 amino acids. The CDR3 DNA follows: TGCGCCAGCAGCTGGACAGAGCCTGGGTATGGCTACACCTTC. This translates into CASSWTEPGYGYTF. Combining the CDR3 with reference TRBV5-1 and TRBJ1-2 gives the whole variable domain KAGVTQTPRYLIKTRGQQVTLSCSPISGHRSVSWYQQTPGQGLQFLFEYFSETQRNKGNFPGRFSGRQFSNSRSEMNVSTLELGDSALYLCASSWTEPGYGYTFGSGTRLTVV.

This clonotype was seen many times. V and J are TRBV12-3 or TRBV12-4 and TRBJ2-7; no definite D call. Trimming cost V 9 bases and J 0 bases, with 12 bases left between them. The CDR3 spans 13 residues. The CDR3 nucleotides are TGTGCCAGTCGAATTGGCGCCTCCTACGAGCAGTACTTC. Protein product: CASRIGASYEQYF.

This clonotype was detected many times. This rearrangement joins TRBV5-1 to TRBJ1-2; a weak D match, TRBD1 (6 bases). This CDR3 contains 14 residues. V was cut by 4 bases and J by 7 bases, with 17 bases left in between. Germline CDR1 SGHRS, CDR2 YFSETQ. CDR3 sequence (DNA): TGCGCCAGCAGCCCCGGAGATCAGGGGAGTGGCTACACCTTC. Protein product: CASSPGDQGSGYTF.

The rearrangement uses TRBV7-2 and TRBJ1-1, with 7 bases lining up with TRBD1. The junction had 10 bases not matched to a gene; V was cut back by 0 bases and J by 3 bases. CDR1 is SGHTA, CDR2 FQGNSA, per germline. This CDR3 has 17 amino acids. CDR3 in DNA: TGTGCCAGCAGCTTAGCATGGACAGGAGATTTCCACACTGAAGCTTTCTTT. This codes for CASSLAWTGDFHTEAFF.